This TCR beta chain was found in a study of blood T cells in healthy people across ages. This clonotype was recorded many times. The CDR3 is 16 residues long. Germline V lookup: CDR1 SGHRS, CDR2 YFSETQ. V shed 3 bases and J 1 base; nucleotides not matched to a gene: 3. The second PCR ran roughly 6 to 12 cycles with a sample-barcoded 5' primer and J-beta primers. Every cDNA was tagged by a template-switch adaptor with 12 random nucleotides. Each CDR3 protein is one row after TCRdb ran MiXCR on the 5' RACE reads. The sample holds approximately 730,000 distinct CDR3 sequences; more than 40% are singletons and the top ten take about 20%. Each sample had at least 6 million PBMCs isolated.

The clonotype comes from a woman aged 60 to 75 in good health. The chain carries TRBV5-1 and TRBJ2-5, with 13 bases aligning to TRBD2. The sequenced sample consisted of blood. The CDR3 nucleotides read TGCGCCAGCAGCTGGGGACTAGCGGGACGCCAAGAGACCCAGTACTTC. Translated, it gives CASSWGLAGRQETQYF.